The present T cell receptor beta chain was sequenced within a study of cytomegalovirus exposure and HLA in healthy donors. Regarding this clone: What it binds is not known.

Points from the study as a whole: The records held CMV serostatus as the only immune exposure information. A later analysis linked a missense DCLRE1C variant to TCR beta V- and J-gene trimming.

Primers: 60 Vbeta forward and 13 Jbeta reverse. The assay was immunoSEQ multiplex PCR, and TCRdb's table has in-frame clones only and misses some. The sample shows over 65,000 clones, approximately 71% of them seen only once. CDR3 length: 15 residues. CDR1 is SGHRS and CDR2 is YFSETQ in the germline V gene. Trimming stripped 3 bases from V and 7 bases from J, with 16 bases between. V usage is TRBV5-1 and J usage is TRBJ1-4; a weak D match, TRBD1 (6 bases). Sequencing input: PBMCs. The TCR comes from a man aged 35-49 years in good health and CMV-seronegative. CDR3 sequence reads: CASSSTGTRTEKLFF. The CDR3 DNA reads as TGCGCCAGCAGCTCCACCGGGACACGAACTGAAAAACTGTTTTTT.